These 32 T cell receptor beta chains share one sample of origin, sequenced in a study of siplizumab effects on memory and regulatory T cells. Sequenced by immunoSEQ multiplex PCR; TCRdb stores in-frame clones only, minus some. The profile shows about 13,000 clones, roughly 43% of them singletons. Their specific antigens are unknown. The authors kept the mixed lymphocyte reaction cells in coculture at 37°C for roughly six days. Source material: CFSE-low (dividing) CD8+ T cells sorted from an allogeneic mixed lymphocyte reaction. These receptors were collected from a human donor in good health; the cells came from an allogeneic mixed lymphocyte reaction.

The V gene is TRBV6-1, the J gene TRBJ1-2, with D tentatively TRBD1 (5 bases). This CDR3 region has 13 residues. Germline CDR1 is MNHNS and CDR2 is SASEGT. V lost 5 bases to trimming and J lost 1 base, with 8 bases between them. The CDR3 DNA is TGTGCCAGCAGTTTAGACAGTAACTATGGCTACACCTTC. Amino acid sequence: CASSLDSNYGYTF.

This chain uses TRBV7-9 with TRBJ2-5, with 10 nucleotides matching TRBD1. Germline assignment: CDR1 SEHNR and CDR2 FQNEAQ (reference sequence). There are 14 residues in the CDR3. The J segment lost 3 bases and the V segment lost 5 bases, leaving 3 bases of the junction unmatched. The CDR3 coding sequence is TGTGCCAGCAGCATGACAGGGGGCAAAGAGACCCAGTACTTC. It yields the protein CASSMTGGKETQYF. Together with reference TRBV7-9 and TRBJ2-5, the CDR3 gives the full variable domain: DTGVSQNPRHKITKRGQNVTFRCDPISEHNRLYWYRQTLGQGPEFLTYFQNEAQLEKSRLLSDRFSAERPKGSFSTLEIQRTEQGDSAMYLCASSMTGGKETQYFGPGTRLLVL.

The chain recombines TRBV6-5 with TRBJ1-2; D not certain. CDR1 MNHEY and CDR2 SVGAGI come from the germline V gene. CDR3 length: 13 amino acids. V lost 4 bases to trimming and J lost 3 bases, with 9 bases between them. CDR3 sequence reads: CASSWSDYYGYTF. CDR3 nucleotides: TGTGCCAGCAGTTGGTCCGACTACTATGGCTACACCTTC.

This clone occurred once. The J gene is TRBJ2-5, the V gene TRBV9; the match to TRBD1 covers 9 bases. V was pared by 3 bases and J by 7 bases, with 16 bases of the junction left unmatched. Germline lookup yields CDR1 SGDLS and CDR2 YYNGEE. The CDR3 contains 17 residues. CDR3 amino acids: CASSGRDRDWGEGTQYF. As DNA, the CDR3 is TGTGCCAGCAGCGGCCGGGACAGGGATTGGGGGGAGGGGACCCAGTACTTC.

The table lists this clone with a few counts. This sequence joins TRBV29-1 and TRBJ1-1; TRBD1 agrees at 8 bases. V lost 7 bases and J lost 10; bases outside the gene matches: 11. This CDR3 has 12 residues. The germline CDR1 and CDR2 sequences are SQVTM and ANQGSEA. The CDR3 spells CSAEGDRPVAFF. For the CDR3, the DNA is TGCAGCGCGGAGGGGGACAGGCCAGTAGCTTTCTTT. The complete variable domain, with remaining parts taken from reference TRBV29-1 and TRBJ1-1, reads SAVISQKPSRDICQRGTSLTIQCQVDSQVTMMFWYRQQPGQSLTLIATANQGSEATYESGFVIDKFPISRPNLTFSTLTVSNMSPEDSSIYLCSAEGDRPVAFFGQGTRLTVV.

This rearrangement joins TRBV7-9 to TRBJ1-4; D is ambiguous. CDR3 size: 16 residues. CDR1 is SEHNR and CDR2 is FQNEAQ in the germline V gene (reference sequence). V gave up 5 bases and J gave up 0 bases, with 13 bases separating them. The CDR3 spells CASSLFTGSTNEKLFF. The CDR3 bases are TGTGCCAGCAGCCTATTTACGGGGTCAACTAATGAAAAACTGTTTTTT.

The V call is TRBV7-9, the J call TRBJ2-1; TRBD2 matches 10 bases. J gave up 4 bases and V 0 bases, and 3 bases lay outside the gene matches. The CDR3 extends over 16 amino acids. Germline CDR1 SEHNR, CDR2 FQNEAQ (reference sequence). The CDR3 nucleotides read TGTGCCAGCAGCTTAGCGGGAGCGGGAGGGTACAATGAGCAGTTCTTC. This sequence encodes CASSLAGAGGYNEQFF.

The rearrangement uses TRBV19 and TRBJ2-7, with 7 bases that match TRBD1. CDR3 length equals 14 residues. Germline V gives CDR1 LNHDA, CDR2 SQIVND (reference sequence). Germline trimming cut 2 bases from V and 1 base from J; bases unmatched to any gene: 2. CDR3 sequence reads: CASSIMDRSYEQYF. For the CDR3, the DNA is TGTGCCAGTAGTATAATGGACAGGTCCTACGAGCAGTACTTC.

V usage is TRBV7-9 and J usage is TRBJ2-7; 9 positions agree with TRBD2. The germline CDR1 and CDR2 sequences are SEHNR and FQNEAQ (reference sequence). V lost 5 bases to trimming and J lost 7 bases; unmatched junction nucleotides: 12. The CDR3 extends over 15 amino acids. The CDR3 DNA reads TGTGCCAGCAGCCGATCGACTAGCGGACTCCTGGAGCAGTACTTC. Translated, it gives CASSRSTSGLLEQYF.

J is TRBJ2-7 and V is TRBV27; a weak D match, TRBD1 (5 bases). The V end was cut by 2 bases, the J end by 2 bases, with 10 bases between. The CDR3 is 14 residues long. The germline gives CDR1 MNHEY, CDR2 SMNVEV (reference sequence). The chain's CDR3 is CASSLGAWPYEQYF. CDR3 in DNA: TGTGCCAGCAGTTTAGGGGCATGGCCCTACGAGCAGTACTTC.

Written as DNA, the CDR3 is TGTGCCAGCAGCGCAAGGGGTTCCTACAATGAGCAGTTCTTC. Its translation: CASSARGSYNEQFF. The chain joins TRBV9 to TRBJ2-1; D possibly corresponds to TRBD1 (5 bases). Germline V gives CDR1 SGDLS, CDR2 YYNGEE. Trimming took off 3 bases at V and 1 base at J, with 8 bases between the two ends. The CDR3 is 14 residues long.

This clone was counted between two and nine times. The rearrangement joins TRBV9 to TRBJ1-3; D gene ambiguous. Trimming left V 4 bases short and J 4 bases short, with 15 bases between. Germline lookup yields CDR1 SGDLS and CDR2 YYNGEE. The CDR3 is 15 residues long. Here the CDR3 reads CASSLREATGNTIYF. CDR3 nucleotides: TGTGCCAGCAGCTTACGAGAGGCAACAGGAAACACCATATATTTT.

The chain recombines TRBV10-2 with TRBJ2-1; the D gene is possibly TRBD1 (6 bases). This CDR3 region has 15 residues. The V and J ends lost 5 bases and 3 bases respectively, with 14 bases between them. The germline CDR1 and CDR2 sequences are WSHSY and SAAADI. The CDR3 region is CASSQDSGFYNEQFF. The CDR3 bases are TGCGCCAGCAGTCAGGACAGTGGGTTCTACAATGAGCAGTTCTTC.

V gene TRBV7-9 combines with J gene TRBJ2-7, with D unclear. This CDR3 has 16 residues. Germline V gives CDR1 SEHNR, CDR2 FQNEAQ (reference sequence). The V end was cut by 5 bases, the J end by 2 bases, with 19 bases between. In nucleotides, the CDR3 is TGTGCCAGCAGCCCCATTCAAGCCGGCGACGCCTACGAGCAGTACTTC. Residues: CASSPIQAGDAYEQYF. Drawing the rest from reference TRBV7-9 and TRBJ2-7, the complete variable domain is DTGVSQNPRHKITKRGQNVTFRCDPISEHNRLYWYRQTLGQGPEFLTYFQNEAQLEKSRLLSDRFSAERPKGSFSTLEIQRTEQGDSAMYLCASSPIQAGDAYEQYFGPGTRLTVT.

This clone was observed once. The chain combines TRBV28 with TRBJ2-7; D is uncertain. The CDR3 length is 12 residues. Per the germline V gene, CDR1 is MDHEN and CDR2 is SYDVKM. V shed 4 bases and J shed 4 bases, with 8 bases lying between them. The CDR3 protein is CASSSAPYEQYF. CDR3 coding DNA: TGTGCCAGCAGTTCTGCCCCGTACGAGCAGTACTTC.

The chain carries TRBV27 and TRBJ2-5; 10 nucleotides agree with TRBD1. The CDR3 spans 16 residues. Germline loops: CDR1 MNHEY, CDR2 SMNVEV (reference sequence). V lost 6 bases, J lost 2 bases, and 9 bases stayed unmatched. In DNA form, the CDR3 reads TGTGCCAGCAGCCTTGGACAGGGGGTTTTACAAGAGACCCAGTACTTC. Translated: CASSLGQGVLQETQYF.

This clone was seen a few times. The genes are TRBV15 and TRBJ2-4; D is possibly TRBD1 (5 bases). This CDR3 has 14 residues. CDR1 is LNHNV, CDR2 YYDKDF, per germline (reference sequence). V was clipped by 6 bases and J by 4 bases, with 13 bases between them. As DNA, the CDR3 is TGTGCCACCAGTGCCATCAGGGTTAAAAACATTCAGTACTTC. Protein sequence: CATSAIRVKNIQYF.

As DNA, the CDR3 is TGTGCCAGCAGTTATACCAACGGAGAAGGTGGCGAGCAGTACTTC. It translates to CASSYTNGEGGEQYF. The chain is built from TRBV27 and TRBJ2-7; D gene unclear. The germline CDR1 and CDR2 sequences are MNHEY and SMNVEV (reference sequence). The V gene lost 4 bases and the J gene lost 6 bases, with 19 bases spanning the gap. The length of the CDR3 is 15 residues.

V usage is TRBV7-9 and J usage is TRBJ2-5; TRBD1 matches at 7 bases. The DNA end lines up better with TRBJ2-7; the J call may be wrong. Per the germline V gene, CDR1 is SEHNR and CDR2 is FQNEAQ (reference sequence). CDR3 length: 15 residues. CDR3 protein: CASSSGTDSSYEQYF. The CDR3 bases are TGTGCCAGCAGCTCCGGGACAGATAGCTCCTACGAGCAGTACTTC.

This clone is classed as medium-sized. The rearrangement links TRBV4-2 to TRBJ1-5; 8 positions match TRBD1. The CDR3 is 16 amino acids. Losses at the gene ends were 0 bases for V and 3 bases for J; bases not matched to a gene: 4. Germline-derived CDR1 and CDR2 are LGHNA and YNFKEQ. Written as DNA, the CDR3 is TGTGCCAGCAGCCAAGAGCAGGGGGCGTCCAATCAGCCCCAGCATTTT. This gives the protein CASSQEQGASNQPQHF.

CDR3 nucleotides: TGTGCCAGCAGTTACTCACAGGGAGGGGAGACCCAGTACTTC. This gives the protein CASSYSQGGETQYF. This chain joins TRBV6-5 and TRBJ2-5; weak D call: TRBD2 (7 bases). The CDR3 covers 14 residues. Germline assignment: CDR1 MNHEY and CDR2 SVGAGI. The V end was cut by 0 bases, the J end by 5 bases, with 10 bases between.

The chain carries TRBV19 and TRBJ2-1, with D unresolved. Germline V CDR1 and CDR2: LNHDA, SQIVND (reference sequence). CDR3 length equals 15 residues. V was clipped by 2 bases and J by 8 bases, with 16 bases between them. The CDR3 DNA sequence: TGTGCCAGTAGTATATTCAGAGAAGGATGGGATGAGCAGTTCTTC. This sequence encodes CASSIFREGWDEQFF. Filled out from reference TRBV19 and TRBJ2-1, the complete variable domain reads DGGITQSPKYLFRKEGQNVTLSCEQNLNHDAMYWYRQDPGQGLRLIYYSQIVNDFQKGDIAEGYSVSREKKESFPLTVTSAQKNPTAFYLCASSIFREGWDEQFFGPGTRLTVL.

The chain joins TRBV7-9 to TRBJ2-7; a weak D match, TRBD1 (6 bases). The germline V gene encodes CDR1 SEHNR and CDR2 FQNEAQ (reference sequence). The germline V and J ends were trimmed by 7 bases and 4 bases, with 23 bases remaining between them. The CDR3 extends over 16 amino acids. Here the CDR3 reads CASTPPPPGTMYEQYF. DNA of the CDR3: TGTGCCAGCACCCCACCCCCCCCGGGGACAATGTACGAGCAGTACTTC.

This clone was counted only a few times. The chain joins TRBV10-3 to TRBJ2-1, with D perhaps matching TRBD2 (6 bases). Trimming removed 10 bases at V and 0 bases at J, with 13 bases between. Germline-derived CDR1 and CDR2 are ENHRY and SYGVKD. The CDR3 consists of 14 residues. The CDR3 loop reads CATATGGSYNEQFF. In DNA form, the CDR3 reads TGTGCCACCGCCACCGGGGGCTCCTACAATGAGCAGTTCTTC.

The chain joins TRBV7-9 to TRBJ1-2; TRBD1 might be the D (5 bases). This CDR3 spans 15 amino acids. The V and J ends lost 2 bases and 8 bases respectively, with 18 bases between them. Germline V gives CDR1 SEHNR, CDR2 FQNEAQ (reference sequence). The CDR3 region is CASSLFRDQGGGYTF. The DNA of the CDR3 is TGTGCCAGCAGCTTATTCCGAGATCAGGGAGGAGGCTACACCTTC.

The chain links TRBV6-5 to TRBJ1-1; perhaps TRBD1 as D (6 bases). The CDR3 spans 13 residues. V was cut by 7 bases and J by 3 bases, with 12 bases left in between. Germline values: CDR1 MNHEY, CDR2 SVGAGI. CDR3 sequence: CASIGTGYTEAFF. The CDR3 DNA sequence: TGTGCCAGCATAGGAACAGGGTACACTGAAGCTTTCTTT.

The chain recombines TRBV5-1 with TRBJ1-2; 7 nucleotides line up with TRBD1. The CDR3 totals 16 residues. Per the germline V gene, CDR1 is SGHRS and CDR2 is YFSETQ. The ends lost 4 bases at V and 0 bases at J; junction bases unmatched: 9. The DNA of the CDR3 is TGCGCCAGCAGCCCTCCAAATGGACAGGCTAACTATGGCTACACCTTC. Translated, it gives CASSPPNGQANYGYTF.

This clone was counted only a few times. The chain recombines TRBV11-3 with TRBJ2-5; 7 nucleotides match TRBD2. This CDR3 is 15 amino acids long. Germline V gives CDR1 SGHNT, CDR2 YENEEA. V shed 5 bases, J shed 2 bases, and the junction held 8 bases outside the gene matches. The CDR3 coding sequence is TGTGCCAGCAGCGAGAGGACTAGAGGGCAAGAGACCCAGTACTTC. Encoded protein: CASSERTRGQETQYF.

The chain uses TRBV30 and TRBJ1-6; D gene uncertain. CDR1 and CDR2 from the germline V gene are GTSNPN and SVGIG (reference sequence). This CDR3 region has 17 residues. Trimming stripped 0 bases from V and 7 bases from J, with 19 bases between. The CDR3 loop is CAWSVWVVPNYNSPLHF. The CDR3 DNA is TGTGCCTGGAGTGTATGGGTGGTACCGAACTACAATTCACCCCTCCACTTT.

This clone is medium-sized by share. The V call is TRBV6-5, the J call TRBJ2-7; D could derive from TRBD1 or TRBD2 (5 bases each). The germline V gene has CDR1 MNHEY and CDR2 SVGAGI. The V and J ends lost 8 bases and 0 bases respectively, with 11 bases between them. CDR3 size: 13 residues. CDR3 sequence (DNA): TGTGCCAGCGGCTTGGGGGTCTCCTACGAGCAGTACTTC. This codes for CASGLGVSYEQYF.

The gene calls are TRBV29-1 and TRBJ2-7, with TRBD2 identical over 11 bases. J lost 4 bases, V lost 6 bases, and 8 bases had no gene match. The germline V gene has CDR1 SQVTM and CDR2 ANQGSEA. This CDR3 is built from 14 residues. CDR3 in amino acids: CSVELAGGPYEQYF. The CDR3 DNA is TGCAGCGTGGAGCTAGCGGGGGGCCCGTACGAGCAGTACTTC.

The chain uses TRBV4-1 and TRBJ2-1, with 11 bases that match TRBD2. This CDR3 spans 17 amino acids. The ends lost 4 bases at V and 8 bases at J; junction bases unmatched: 13. Germline-derived CDR1 and CDR2 are MGHRA and YSYEKL. For the CDR3, the DNA is TGCGCCAGCAGCCCGGTAGCGGGTAGCGGGGGGGCGGATGAGCAGTTCTTC. It codes for CASSPVAGSGGADEQFF.